The clone carrying this T cell receptor (beta chain) was seen a handful of times. The junction had 5 bases not matched to a gene; V was cut back by 0 bases and J by 8 bases. CDR3 length: 14 residues. Germline assignment: CDR1 LGHNT and CDR2 FRNRAP. This sample stems from a study of cytomegalovirus exposure and HLA in healthy donors. Turning to the study itself: The study placed about 86% of its 350 to 400 genotyped donors in the Caucasian-associated ancestry cluster.

Every donor was a healthy person donating bone marrow. 60 Vbeta and 13 Jbeta primers were used in PCR. Data came from immunoSEQ multiplex PCR; TCRdb stores just in-frame clones and leaves some out. Of roughly 130,000 clones listed, about 76% are singletons. Sequencing was carried out using PBMCs. This sequence was found in a female donor in good health and CMV-seronegative. The chain couples TRBV12-5 to TRBJ1-1, with 8 nucleotides matching TRBD1. The CDR3 is CASGLVPQGVEAFF. As DNA, the CDR3 is TGTGCTAGTGGTTTGGTACCACAGGGGGTGGAAGCTTTCTTT.